This entry lists 26 T cell receptor beta chains sequenced from one sample in a study of spatial heterogeneity in lung cancer. TCRdb processed the 5' RACE reads anew with MiXCR; each CDR3 protein has one entry. The table records some 30,000 distinct CDR3 sequences, roughly 10% of them present only once. Time point indicated: blood at routine non-recurrence follow-up after resection. Source: PBMCs, taken at follow-up. The receptors come from a female donor with early-stage non-small cell lung cancer.

This clonotype came up a few times. This CDR3 is CASSPRLAGGQGTQYF. The DNA for the CDR3 is TGTGCCAGCAGCCCCCGACTAGCGGGGGGGCAGGGGACCCAGTACTTC. The J gene is TRBJ2-5, the V gene TRBV3-1; 14 bases line up with TRBD2. Germline V lookup: CDR1 LGHDT, CDR2 YNNKEL (reference sequence). CDR3 size: 16 residues. V gave up 4 bases and J gave up 7 bases; unmatched junction bases: 8.

This sequence joins TRBV10-3 and TRBJ2-3, with unresolved D. Trimming pared 3 bases from V and 0 bases from J, leaving 7 bases between. Germline assignment: CDR1 ENHRY and CDR2 SYGVKD. The CDR3 sequence is 14 residues long. CDR3 loop: CAISEDVSTDTQYF. The CDR3 nucleotides read TGTGCCATCAGTGAAGATGTGAGCACAGATACGCAGTATTTT.

The chain joins TRBV29-1 to TRBJ1-2; TRBD1 agrees at 7 bases. The CDR3 contains 11 residues. Germline V CDR1 and CDR2: SQVTM, ANQGSEA. J gave up 13 bases and V 6 bases, and 11 bases lay outside the gene matches. CDR3 region: CSVASDRAGTF. As DNA, the CDR3 is TGCAGCGTGGCCTCCGACAGGGCCGGCACCTTC.

This clonotype was detected only a few times. The CDR3: CASSYSQDRGTEAFF. As DNA, the CDR3 is TGTGCCAGCAGTTACTCCCAGGACAGGGGCACTGAAGCTTTCTTT. This chain connects TRBV6-2 or TRBV6-3 to TRBJ1-1, with 9 bases fitting TRBD1. The CDR3 extends over 15 amino acids. Germline V lookup: CDR1 MNHEY, CDR2 SVGEGT. V shed 0 bases and J 4 bases; nucleotides not matched to a gene: 3.

Ten or more counts support this clonotype. V and J are TRBV7-9 and TRBJ1-4; no reliable D call. The CDR3 spans 15 residues. The germline V gene has CDR1 SEHNR and CDR2 FQNEAQ (reference sequence). Trimming cost V 5 bases and J 0 bases, with 10 bases left between them. The CDR3 region has the DNA TGTGCCAGCAGCAAAGCGCAGTCAACTAATGAAAAACTGTTTTTT. Its translation: CASSKAQSTNEKLFF.

This clonotype was detected only a few times. This chain uses TRBV7-2 with TRBJ1-4, with D perhaps TRBD1 (6 bases). Germline lookup yields CDR1 SGHTA and CDR2 FQGNSA. V was pared by 5 bases and J by 5 bases, with 21 bases between. The CDR3 consists of 17 residues. The DNA for the CDR3 is TGTGCCAGCAGCCAAAGCAGAGGCGGGACACGGAATGAAAAACTGTTTTTT. Protein: CASSQSRGGTRNEKLFF.

This clonotype was detected ten times or more. This sequence joins TRBV5-4 and TRBJ1-1; the D gene is possibly TRBD1 (5 bases). Looked up from germline, CDR1 is SGHNT and CDR2 is YYREEE (reference sequence). The CDR3 is 13 amino acids. V lost 3 bases to trimming and J lost 3 bases, with 9 bases between them. CDR3 in amino acids: CASSWGLDTEAFF. The CDR3 DNA follows: TGTGCCAGCAGCTGGGGACTCGACACTGAAGCTTTCTTT.

The sample holds many counts of this clonotype. V and J are TRBV7-2 and TRBJ2-5; D gene ambiguous. V dropped 7 bases and J dropped 1 base, with 13 bases sitting between them. The CDR3 is made up of 14 amino acids. Germline values: CDR1 SGHTA, CDR2 FQGNSA. The CDR3 nucleotides read TGTGCCAGCACCTTTGACTCGTCCCAAGAGACCCAGTACTTC. Residues: CASTFDSSQETQYF. The variable domain in full, completed from reference TRBV7-2 and TRBJ2-5, reads GAGVSQSPSNKVTEKGKDVELRCDPISGHTALYWYRQSLGQGLEFLIYFQGNSAPDKSGLPSDRFSAERTGGSVSTLTIQRTQQEDSAVYLCASTFDSSQETQYFGPGTRLLVL.

This clonotype appeared many times. The junction shows a germline mismatch at one end, possibly a read error. The genes are TRBV12-5 and TRBJ1-1; unclear D gene. The length of the CDR3 is 10 residues. CDR1 is LGHNT, CDR2 FRNRAP, per germline. CDR3 sequence (DNA): TGTGCTGGGCGGAGTCCCGCCGCCTTTTTT. It codes for CAGRSPAAFF.

The sample holds a few counts of this clonotype. V gene TRBV29-1 combines with J gene TRBJ2-1, with D possibly matching TRBD2 (5 bases). Deletions cut 6 bases from V and 15 bases from J, with 18 bases between. CDR3 length: 11 residues. Germline V gene lookup returns CDR1 SQVTM and CDR2 ANQGSEA. CDR3 in DNA: TGCAGCGTCGACGGGAAGGGCAGGCGGTTCTTC. This codes for CSVDGKGRRFF.

This clonotype has a count of ten or more. This chain links TRBV7-9 with TRBJ1-1, with 7 positions matching TRBD1. The trim removed 5 bases at V and 1 base at J, leaving 7 bases unmatched. This CDR3 has 15 residues. Germline V lookup: CDR1 SEHNR, CDR2 FQNEAQ (reference sequence). CDR3 region: CASSPTGVSNTEAFF. CDR3 coding DNA: TGTGCCAGCAGCCCAACAGGGGTCTCGAACACTGAAGCTTTCTTT. Combining the CDR3 with reference TRBV7-9 and TRBJ1-1 gives the whole variable domain DTGVSQNPRHKITKRGQNVTFRCDPISEHNRLYWYRQTLGQGPEFLTYFQNEAQLEKSRLLSDRFSAERPKGSFSTLEIQRTEQGDSAMYLCASSPTGVSNTEAFFGQGTRLTVV.

Ten or more counts support this clonotype. The V gene is TRBV2, the J gene TRBJ1-2; D is perhaps TRBD1 (6 bases). Germline V gene lookup returns CDR1 SNHLY and CDR2 FYNNEI. V lost 8 bases and J lost 2, with 15 bases in between. This CDR3 has 14 amino acids. The CDR3 here is CASGGQPGNYGYTF. CDR3 nucleotide sequence: TGTGCCAGCGGAGGACAGCCGGGGAACTATGGCTACACCTTC.

The chain uses TRBV19 and TRBJ1-1; TRBD1 matches at 8 bases. Trimming removed 3 bases from V and 0 bases from J; junction bases left unmatched: 3. This CDR3 comprises 15 residues. Looked up from germline, CDR1 is LNHDA and CDR2 is SQIVND (reference sequence). This chain's CDR3 is CASSMGTGMNTEAFF. In DNA form, the CDR3 reads TGTGCCAGTAGTATGGGGACAGGAATGAACACTGAAGCTTTCTTT.

CDR3 coding DNA: TGTGCCAGCAGCTTCCCTTCTGGGGTAAAAAACATTCAGTACTTC. It translates to CASSFPSGVKNIQYF. V gene TRBV7-2 combines with J gene TRBJ2-4; D call uncertain. CDR3 length equals 15 residues. Germline V gene lookup returns CDR1 SGHTA and CDR2 FQGNSA. V lost 3 bases and J lost 4, with 13 bases in between.

This clonotype was observed a single time. This chain joins TRBV4-3 and TRBJ2-7; 7 bases match TRBD2. Unmatched junction bases numbered 6, after V lost 0 bases and J lost 4 bases. The germline CDR1 and CDR2 sequences are LGHNA and YSLEER. This CDR3 contains 15 residues. CDR3 residues: CASSQDRLAEYEQYF. The CDR3 DNA reads TGCGCCAGCAGCCAAGACCGACTAGCAGAATACGAGCAGTACTTC.

This sequence joins TRBV7-2 and TRBJ1-5; possibly TRBD1 for D (6 bases). CDR1 and CDR2 from the germline V gene are SGHTA and FQGNSA. Trimming took 3 bases from V and 4 from J, leaving 10 bases between them. The length of the CDR3 is 14 residues. The CDR3 bases are TGTGCCAGCAGCTTCGGGACAAATAATCAGCCCCAGCATTTT. Protein product: CASSFGTNNQPQHF.

This clonotype has at least ten counts. The rearrangement joins TRBV7-2 to TRBJ2-7, with D uncertain. The V end lost 3 bases, the J end lost 2 bases, and 8 bases lay between the germline ends. The CDR3 contains 13 residues. CDR1 and CDR2 from the germline V gene are SGHTA and FQGNSA. This CDR3 is CASSLGRTYEQYF. CDR3 nucleotides: TGTGCCAGCAGCTTGGGTAGAACCTACGAGCAGTACTTC.

This clonotype came up many times. This chain joins TRBV15 and TRBJ2-7; a possible D gene is TRBD1 (5 bases). CDR1 is LNHNV, CDR2 YYDKDF, per germline (reference sequence). The CDR3 totals 16 residues. V gave up 5 bases and J gave up 2 bases, with 19 bases separating them. CDR3 DNA sequence: TGTGCCACCAGCCCGCCAGGCAGGGCAACCGCCTACGAGCAGTACTTC. It translates to CATSPPGRATAYEQYF.

This clonotype was found a few times. The chain is built from TRBV2 and TRBJ2-1; 7 bases agree with TRBD2. The CDR3 is made up of 13 amino acids. V lost 5 bases to trimming and J lost 9 bases; unmatched junction nucleotides: 7. Looked up from germline, CDR1 is SNHLY and CDR2 is FYNNEI. This CDR3 is CASSPNGGIEQFF. Written as DNA, the CDR3 is TGTGCCAGCAGTCCGAACGGGGGGATTGAGCAGTTCTTC.

This clonotype has at least ten counts. The genes are TRBV5-1 and TRBJ2-1; D is perhaps TRBD2 (6 bases). Germline CDR1 SGHRS, CDR2 YFSETQ. The CDR3 runs 15 residues. The V end lost 3 bases, the J end lost 2 bases, and 12 bases lay between the germline ends. The CDR3 nucleotides read TGCGCCAGCAGCTCCGGGACTCTCCCCTACAATGAGCAGTTCTTC. Residues: CASSSGTLPYNEQFF.

This clonotype was observed a handful of times. V is TRBV28 and J is TRBJ1-2; possible D gene TRBD1, 5 bases. Germline V CDR1 and CDR2: MDHEN, SYDVKM. Trimming took 6 bases from V and 3 from J, leaving 8 bases between them. This CDR3 is built from 12 residues. The CDR3 region is CASRGQDYGYTF. In DNA, the CDR3 is TGTGCCAGCAGAGGACAAGACTATGGCTACACCTTC.

This clonotype was detected many times. The chain uses TRBV12-3 or TRBV12-4 and TRBJ1-2; the D is unclear. This CDR3 comprises 15 residues. V shed 1 base and J shed 8 bases, with 17 bases lying between them. Here the CDR3 reads CASSLEPGQIGGYTF. The CDR3, as DNA: TGTGCCAGCAGTTTAGAACCCGGCCAAATCGGAGGCTACACCTTC.

This clonotype was counted a few times. The V gene is TRBV11-2, the J gene TRBJ1-3, with 7 bases identical to TRBD1. The V gene end was trimmed by 4 bases and the J gene end by 0 bases; junction bases not matched to a gene: 3. The CDR3 is made up of 15 amino acids. Looked up from germline, CDR1 is SGHAT and CDR2 is FQNNGV. Here the CDR3 DNA reads TGTGCCAGCAGCTCCAGACAGGGCTCTGGAAACACCATATATTTT. As protein: CASSSRQGSGNTIYF.

This clonotype was detected ten times or more. The rearrangement links TRBV6-1 to TRBJ1-2; possibly TRBD1 for D (5 bases). CDR1 is MNHNS, CDR2 SASEGT, per germline. The V end was cut by 6 bases, the J end by 3 bases, with 8 bases between. The CDR3 is 12 residues long. Here the CDR3 DNA reads TGTGCCAGCAGCCTGACAGACTATGGCTACACCTTC. This gives the protein CASSLTDYGYTF.

This rearrangement joins TRBV20-1 to TRBJ1-4; the D is unclear. Germline V gene sequence: CDR1 DFQATT, CDR2 SNEGSKA (reference sequence). There are 17 residues in the CDR3. Trimming shortened V by 0 bases and J by 7 bases, and 21 bases separated the two germline ends. The chain's CDR3 is CSARDGPRTGGREKLFF. The CDR3 DNA reads as TGCAGTGCTAGAGACGGGCCCCGGACCGGAGGGCGTGAAAAACTGTTTTTT.

V and J are TRBV7-9 and TRBJ2-7; unclear D gene. Trimming left V 1 base short and J 0 bases short, with 7 bases between. Germline V gene sequence: CDR1 SEHNR, CDR2 FQNEAQ (reference sequence). CDR3 length: 14 residues. Written as DNA, the CDR3 is TGTGCCAGCAGCTTAGAGGGCTACTCCTACGAGCAGTACTTC. It codes for CASSLEGYSYEQYF.